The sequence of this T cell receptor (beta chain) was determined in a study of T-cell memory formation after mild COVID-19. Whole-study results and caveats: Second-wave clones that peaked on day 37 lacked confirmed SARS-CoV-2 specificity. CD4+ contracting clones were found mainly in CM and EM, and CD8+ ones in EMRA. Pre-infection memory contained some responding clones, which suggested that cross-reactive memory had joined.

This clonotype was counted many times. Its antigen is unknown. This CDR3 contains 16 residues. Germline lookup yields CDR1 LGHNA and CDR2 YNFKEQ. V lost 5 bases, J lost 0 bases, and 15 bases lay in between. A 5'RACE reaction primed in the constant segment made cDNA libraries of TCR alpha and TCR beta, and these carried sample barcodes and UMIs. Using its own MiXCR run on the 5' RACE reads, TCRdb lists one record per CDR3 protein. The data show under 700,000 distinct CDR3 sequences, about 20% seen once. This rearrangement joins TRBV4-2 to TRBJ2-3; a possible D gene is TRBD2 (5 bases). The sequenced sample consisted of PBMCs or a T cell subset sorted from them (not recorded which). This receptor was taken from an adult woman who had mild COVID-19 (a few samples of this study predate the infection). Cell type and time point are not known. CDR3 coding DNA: TGTGCCAGCAGCTCTCAAGCGGAGCCTAGCACAGATACGCAGTATTTT. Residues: CASSSQAEPSTDTQYF.